Detailed here is one TCR beta chain. This sample is drawn from a study of early T cells in non-severe SARS-CoV-2 infection. Study-wide background: Sequencing used unsorted whole-blood bulk RNA, so chains lack pairing.

Germline-derived CDR1 and CDR2 are ENHRY and SYGVKD. The CDR3 extends over 13 amino acids. Deletions cut 10 bases from V and 2 bases from J, with 12 bases between. TCRdb used MiXCR to reprocess the 5' RACE reads, holding one entry per CDR3 protein. The sample yields tens of thousands of distinct CDR3 sequences, approximately 8% seen once. The chain combines TRBV10-3 with TRBJ2-1; no clear D. This TCR was sampled from an adult who was a healthcare worker with PCR-confirmed SARS-CoV-2 infection or an uninfected control (not recorded which). The sequences come from whole blood, collected at baseline. The CDR3 DNA reads as TGTGCCACCACCGAGACGGCCTACAATGAGCAGTTCTTC. It yields the protein CATTETAYNEQFF.